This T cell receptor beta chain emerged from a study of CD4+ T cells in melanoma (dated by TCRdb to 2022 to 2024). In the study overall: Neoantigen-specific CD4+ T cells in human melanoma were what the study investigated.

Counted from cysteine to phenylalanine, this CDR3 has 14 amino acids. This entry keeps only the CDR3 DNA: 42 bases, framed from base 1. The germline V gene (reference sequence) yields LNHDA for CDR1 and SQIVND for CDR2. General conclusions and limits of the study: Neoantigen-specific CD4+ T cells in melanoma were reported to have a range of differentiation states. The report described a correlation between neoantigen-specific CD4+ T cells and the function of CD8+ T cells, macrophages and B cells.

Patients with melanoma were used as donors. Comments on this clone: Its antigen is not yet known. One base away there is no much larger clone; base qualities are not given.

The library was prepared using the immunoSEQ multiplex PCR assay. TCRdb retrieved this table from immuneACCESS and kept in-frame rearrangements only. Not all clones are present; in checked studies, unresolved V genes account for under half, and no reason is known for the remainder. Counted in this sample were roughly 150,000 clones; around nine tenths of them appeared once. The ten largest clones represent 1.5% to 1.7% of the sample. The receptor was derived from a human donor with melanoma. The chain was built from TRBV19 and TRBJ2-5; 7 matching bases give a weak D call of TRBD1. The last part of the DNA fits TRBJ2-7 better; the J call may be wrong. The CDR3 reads CASSFRGTDHEQYF. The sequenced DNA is TGTGCCAGTAGTTTCCGCGGGACAGATCACGAGCAGTACTTC.